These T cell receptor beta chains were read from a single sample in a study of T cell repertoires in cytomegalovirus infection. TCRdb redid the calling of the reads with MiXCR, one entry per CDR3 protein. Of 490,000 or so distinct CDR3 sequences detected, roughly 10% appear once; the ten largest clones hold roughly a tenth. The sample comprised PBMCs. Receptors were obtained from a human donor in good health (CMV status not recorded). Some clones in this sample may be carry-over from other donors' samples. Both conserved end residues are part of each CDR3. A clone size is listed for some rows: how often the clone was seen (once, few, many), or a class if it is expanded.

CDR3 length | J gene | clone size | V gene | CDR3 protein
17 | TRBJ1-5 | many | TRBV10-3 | CAISESIRQGLNQPQHF
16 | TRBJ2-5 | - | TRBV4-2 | CASSQELTSGSETQYF
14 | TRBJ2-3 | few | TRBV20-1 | CSAGGRAGADTQYF
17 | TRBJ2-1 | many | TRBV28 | CASHPGTSGRARDEQFF
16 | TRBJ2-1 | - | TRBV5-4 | CASSPSAGEGYNEQFF
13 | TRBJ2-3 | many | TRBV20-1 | CSARDWGLDTQYF
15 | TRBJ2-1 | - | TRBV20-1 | CSARGTSGIRGEQFF
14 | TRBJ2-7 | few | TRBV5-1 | CASSPQTGPYEQYF
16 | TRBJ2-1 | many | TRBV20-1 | CSARDPGEVAYNEQFF
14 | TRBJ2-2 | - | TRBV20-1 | CSAISGSIAGELFF
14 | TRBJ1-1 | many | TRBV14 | CASSPRSRSGEAFF
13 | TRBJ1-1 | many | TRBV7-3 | CASSPGTPTEAFF
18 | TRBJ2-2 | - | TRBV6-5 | CASSRTSGSLSDTGELFF
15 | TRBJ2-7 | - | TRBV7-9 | CASRAGSGPSYEQYF
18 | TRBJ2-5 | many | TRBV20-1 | CSARDALAGLVRQETQYF
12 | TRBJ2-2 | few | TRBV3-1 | CASSQGFGELFF
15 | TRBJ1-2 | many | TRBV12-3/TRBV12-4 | CASSLGDRAYYGYTF
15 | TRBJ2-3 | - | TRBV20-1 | CSATTVGRLTDTQYF
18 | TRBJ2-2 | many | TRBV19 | CASSIPGNRLAGAGELFF
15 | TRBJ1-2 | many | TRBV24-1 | CATSDSATGGHGYTF
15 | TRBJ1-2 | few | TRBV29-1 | CSGRVTGQGIYGYTF
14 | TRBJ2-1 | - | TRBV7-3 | CASSLGPAHNEQFF
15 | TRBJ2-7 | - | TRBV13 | CASSFYSLGPSEQYF
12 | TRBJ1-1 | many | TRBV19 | CASGTVYTEAFF
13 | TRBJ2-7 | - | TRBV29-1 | CSVRDRGYYEQYF
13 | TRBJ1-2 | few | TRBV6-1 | CASMGQGADGYTF
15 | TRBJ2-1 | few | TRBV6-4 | CASSLLAGESNEQFF
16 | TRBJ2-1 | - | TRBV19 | CASSIMAGGSYNEQFF
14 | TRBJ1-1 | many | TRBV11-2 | CASSLDVAGNEAFF